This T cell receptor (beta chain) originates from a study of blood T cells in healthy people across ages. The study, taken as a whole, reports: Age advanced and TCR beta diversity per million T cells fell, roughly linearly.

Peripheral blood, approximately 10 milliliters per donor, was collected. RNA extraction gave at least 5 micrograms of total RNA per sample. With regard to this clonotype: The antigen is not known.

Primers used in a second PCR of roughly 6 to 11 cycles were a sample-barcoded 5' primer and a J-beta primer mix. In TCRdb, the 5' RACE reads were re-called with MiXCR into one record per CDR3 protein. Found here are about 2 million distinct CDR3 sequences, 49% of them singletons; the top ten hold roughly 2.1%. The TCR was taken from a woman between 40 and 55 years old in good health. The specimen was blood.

CDR3 DNA: TGTGCCAGCAGCTCGGACAGGGCTTGGGAGCAGTACTTC. Its protein product is CASSSDRAWEQYF. The J gene is TRBJ2-7, the V gene TRBV7-2; 8 bases map to TRBD1. The CDR3 extends over 13 amino acids. Trimming removed 4 bases from V and 7 bases from J; junction bases left unmatched: 6. Germline V gene lookup returns CDR1 SGHTA and CDR2 FQGNSA.